Listed here are 17 T cell receptor beta chains from one sample, sequenced in a study of blood T cell repertoires in COVID-19. Sequenced by immunoSEQ multiplex PCR; TCRdb stores in-frame clones only, minus some. The sample lists approximately 200,000 clones; 88% were seen once. Sequencing used peripheral blood. Receptor source: a woman in her 30s with acute or convalescent COVID-19.

The gene calls are TRBV2 and TRBJ2-7, with 9 bases lining up with TRBD2. J was trimmed by 2 bases and V by 5 bases; bases with no gene match: 7. Per the germline V gene, CDR1 is SNHLY and CDR2 is FYNNEI. The CDR3 is 15 amino acids. CDR3 sequence reads: CASSRGLAAPYEQYF. The CDR3, as DNA: TGTGCCAGCAGTAGGGGACTAGCCGCTCCCTACGAGCAGTACTTC.

The genes are TRBV2 and TRBJ1-2; D may be TRBD1 (6 bases). Trimming stripped 8 bases from V and 8 bases from J, with 18 bases between. Germline V lookup: CDR1 SNHLY, CDR2 FYNNEI. The CDR3 spans 13 residues. The CDR3 sequence is CASQYQGPGGYTF. In nucleotides, the CDR3 is TGTGCCAGCCAGTACCAGGGGCCTGGGGGCTACACCTTC.

This clone was found a few times. The CDR3 nucleotides are TGTGCCAGCAGCCCCCCAGCGATAACCGAGCAGTACTTC. It yields the protein CASSPPAITEQYF. The chain joins TRBV7-9 to TRBJ2-7; D not resolved. The ends were cut back, 5 bases at V and 6 bases at J, with 14 bases in the middle. Germline-derived CDR1 and CDR2 are SEHNR and FQNEAQ (reference sequence). This CDR3 contains 13 residues.

The V gene is TRBV28, the J gene TRBJ1-3; TRBD1 matches at 7 bases. Unmatched junction bases numbered 11, after V lost 10 bases and J lost 5 bases. In germline, CDR1 is MDHEN, CDR2 SYDVKM. The CDR3 runs 14 residues. As DNA, the CDR3 is TGTGCCATAGCGGTTACAGGGGAGCGAAACACCATATATTTT. This encodes CAIAVTGERNTIYF. The full variable domain, with the rest looked up from reference TRBV28 and TRBJ1-3, is DVKVTQSSRYLVKRTGEKVFLECVQDMDHENMFWYRQDPGLGLRLIYFSYDVKMKEKGDIPEGYSVSREKKERFSLILESASTNQTSMYLCAIAVTGERNTIYFGEGSWLTVV.

The rearrangement uses TRBV19 and TRBJ2-3; TRBD1 agrees at 9 bases. The germline V gene has CDR1 LNHDA and CDR2 SQIVND (reference sequence). V trimming: 5 bases; J trimming: 0 bases; junction bases outside the gene matches: 9. The length of the CDR3 is 17 residues. CDR3 bases: TGTGCCAGTAGTCTTGGACAGGGGTACGTCAGCACAGATACGCAGTATTTT. Translated, it gives CASSLGQGYVSTDTQYF.

This chain links TRBV6-8 with TRBJ1-5; D is unresolved. The CDR3 totals 13 residues. Germline lookup yields CDR1 MNHGY and CDR2 SAAAGT. The V and J ends lost 9 bases and 4 bases respectively, with 13 bases between them. CDR3 protein: CARSTRLNQPQHF. The CDR3 DNA follows: TGTGCCAGATCGACTAGATTAAATCAGCCCCAGCATTTT.

The chain has TRBV19 and TRBJ2-3; D might be TRBD2 (7 bases). The germline V and J ends were trimmed by 7 bases and 2 bases, with 13 bases remaining between them. The CDR3 is 14 amino acids. Germline lookup yields CDR1 LNHDA and CDR2 SQIVND (reference sequence). CDR3: CASTPRGATDTQYF. DNA for the CDR3: TGTGCCAGTACTCCCCGGGGGGCCACAGATACGCAGTATTTT.

The J gene is TRBJ2-1, the V gene TRBV4-1; TRBD2 aligns across 11 bases. CDR1 and CDR2 (germline): MGHRA, YSYEKL. V dropped 1 base and J dropped 5; count of bases not matched to a gene: 7. The CDR3 loop spans 17 amino acids. CDR3 bases: TGCGCCAGCAGCCAAGGGCTTCTAGCGGGAGGCCACAATGAGCAGTTCTTC. The encoded protein is CASSQGLLAGGHNEQFF.

This clone was counted between two and nine times. This chain joins TRBV19 and TRBJ1-1, with D maybe TRBD1 (5 bases). Germline CDR1 reads LNHDA; CDR2 reads SQIVND (reference sequence). The V gene lost 0 bases and the J gene lost 3 bases, with 8 bases spanning the gap. The CDR3 is 14 residues long. CDR3 coding DNA: TGTGCCAGTAGTATAGACGTAGGGGACACTGAAGCTTTCTTT. Its protein product is CASSIDVGDTEAFF.

About this clone: Lacking the conserved final phenylalanine or tryptophan, this CDR3 likely reflects a read error. This chain connects TRBV6-5 to TRBJ1-1; D is unclear. The CDR3 is made up of 13 amino acids. Looked up from germline, CDR1 is MNHEY and CDR2 is SVGAGI. V gave up 5 bases and J gave up 11 bases, with 18 bases separating them. The CDR3 region is CASSLQGFGGAFL. CDR3 DNA sequence: TGTGCCAGCAGTCTACAAGGTTTCGGAGGGGCTTTCCTT.

The genes are TRBV28 and TRBJ2-7; D gene ambiguous. Germline V CDR1 and CDR2: MDHEN, SYDVKM. Trimming stripped 3 bases from V and 2 bases from J, with 11 bases between. The CDR3 extends over 14 amino acids. As DNA, the CDR3 is TGTGCCAGCAGTTTGCTGCACACGACCTACGAGCAGTACTTC. Translating gives CASSLLHTTYEQYF.

V is TRBV5-1 and J is TRBJ2-5; D is unresolved. The germline V gene has CDR1 SGHRS and CDR2 YFSETQ. The ends were cut back, 2 bases at V and 3 bases at J, with 8 bases in the middle. CDR3 length: 13 amino acids. CDR3 region: CASSLSTEETQYF. The DNA for the CDR3 is TGCGCCAGCAGCTTATCCACAGAAGAGACCCAGTACTTC.

This rearrangement joins TRBV7-2 to TRBJ2-7, with D unclear. V was pared by 2 bases and J by 3 bases, with 8 bases between. There are 13 residues in the CDR3. Germline assignment: CDR1 SGHTA and CDR2 FQGNSA. CDR3 sequence: CASSLWQVYEQYF. Here the CDR3 DNA reads TGTGCCAGCAGCTTATGGCAGGTCTACGAGCAGTACTTC.

The genes are TRBV9 and TRBJ1-1, with 7 bases fitting TRBD1. Germline V lookup: CDR1 SGDLS, CDR2 YYNGEE. The CDR3 is 14 amino acids. The trim removed 5 bases at V and 3 bases at J, leaving 7 bases unmatched. The chain's CDR3 is CASRAGGRDTEAFF. The DNA of the CDR3 is TGTGCCAGCAGAGCAGGGGGTAGAGACACTGAAGCTTTCTTT. The full variable domain, with the rest looked up from reference TRBV9 and TRBJ1-1, is DSGVTQTPKHLITATGQRVTLRCSPRSGDLSVYWYQQSLDQGLQFLIQYYNGEERAKGNILERFSAQQFPDLHSELNLSSLELGDSALYFCASRAGGRDTEAFFGQGTRLTVV.

This chain joins TRBV5-1 and TRBJ2-1; D perhaps matches TRBD1 (6 bases). The V gene lost 6 bases and the J gene lost 7 bases, with 26 bases spanning the gap. CDR3 size: 17 residues. Germline V CDR1 and CDR2: SGHRS, YFSETQ. The DNA of the CDR3 is TGCGCCAGCACGTCTCTCCCGGGACGAGCAGGGGAGAATGAGCAGTTCTTC. Its protein product is CASTSLPGRAGENEQFF.

This clone was recorded a few times. The chain employs TRBV5-1 and TRBJ2-1; 14 positions match TRBD2. The ends lost 3 bases at V and 0 bases at J; junction bases unmatched: 2. CDR3 size: 17 residues. Germline CDR1 reads SGHRS; CDR2 reads YFSETQ. The CDR3 DNA sequence: TGCGCCAGCAGCTCGGGACTAGCGGGAGTCTCCTACAATGAGCAGTTCTTC. It encodes CASSSGLAGVSYNEQFF.

This chain uses TRBV28 with TRBJ1-1; D is ambiguous. CDR3 length equals 12 residues. Germline V gives CDR1 MDHEN, CDR2 SYDVKM. V was shortened by 8 bases and J by 7 bases, with 14 bases between the two germline ends. In DNA form, the CDR3 reads TGTGCCAGCGTGAGAGCAGGCCTTGAAGCTTTCTTT. Its protein product is CASVRAGLEAFF. Full variable domain (missing parts from reference TRBV28 and TRBJ1-1): DVKVTQSSRYLVKRTGEKVFLECVQDMDHENMFWYRQDPGLGLRLIYFSYDVKMKEKGDIPEGYSVSREKKERFSLILESASTNQTSMYLCASVRAGLEAFFGQGTRLTVV.